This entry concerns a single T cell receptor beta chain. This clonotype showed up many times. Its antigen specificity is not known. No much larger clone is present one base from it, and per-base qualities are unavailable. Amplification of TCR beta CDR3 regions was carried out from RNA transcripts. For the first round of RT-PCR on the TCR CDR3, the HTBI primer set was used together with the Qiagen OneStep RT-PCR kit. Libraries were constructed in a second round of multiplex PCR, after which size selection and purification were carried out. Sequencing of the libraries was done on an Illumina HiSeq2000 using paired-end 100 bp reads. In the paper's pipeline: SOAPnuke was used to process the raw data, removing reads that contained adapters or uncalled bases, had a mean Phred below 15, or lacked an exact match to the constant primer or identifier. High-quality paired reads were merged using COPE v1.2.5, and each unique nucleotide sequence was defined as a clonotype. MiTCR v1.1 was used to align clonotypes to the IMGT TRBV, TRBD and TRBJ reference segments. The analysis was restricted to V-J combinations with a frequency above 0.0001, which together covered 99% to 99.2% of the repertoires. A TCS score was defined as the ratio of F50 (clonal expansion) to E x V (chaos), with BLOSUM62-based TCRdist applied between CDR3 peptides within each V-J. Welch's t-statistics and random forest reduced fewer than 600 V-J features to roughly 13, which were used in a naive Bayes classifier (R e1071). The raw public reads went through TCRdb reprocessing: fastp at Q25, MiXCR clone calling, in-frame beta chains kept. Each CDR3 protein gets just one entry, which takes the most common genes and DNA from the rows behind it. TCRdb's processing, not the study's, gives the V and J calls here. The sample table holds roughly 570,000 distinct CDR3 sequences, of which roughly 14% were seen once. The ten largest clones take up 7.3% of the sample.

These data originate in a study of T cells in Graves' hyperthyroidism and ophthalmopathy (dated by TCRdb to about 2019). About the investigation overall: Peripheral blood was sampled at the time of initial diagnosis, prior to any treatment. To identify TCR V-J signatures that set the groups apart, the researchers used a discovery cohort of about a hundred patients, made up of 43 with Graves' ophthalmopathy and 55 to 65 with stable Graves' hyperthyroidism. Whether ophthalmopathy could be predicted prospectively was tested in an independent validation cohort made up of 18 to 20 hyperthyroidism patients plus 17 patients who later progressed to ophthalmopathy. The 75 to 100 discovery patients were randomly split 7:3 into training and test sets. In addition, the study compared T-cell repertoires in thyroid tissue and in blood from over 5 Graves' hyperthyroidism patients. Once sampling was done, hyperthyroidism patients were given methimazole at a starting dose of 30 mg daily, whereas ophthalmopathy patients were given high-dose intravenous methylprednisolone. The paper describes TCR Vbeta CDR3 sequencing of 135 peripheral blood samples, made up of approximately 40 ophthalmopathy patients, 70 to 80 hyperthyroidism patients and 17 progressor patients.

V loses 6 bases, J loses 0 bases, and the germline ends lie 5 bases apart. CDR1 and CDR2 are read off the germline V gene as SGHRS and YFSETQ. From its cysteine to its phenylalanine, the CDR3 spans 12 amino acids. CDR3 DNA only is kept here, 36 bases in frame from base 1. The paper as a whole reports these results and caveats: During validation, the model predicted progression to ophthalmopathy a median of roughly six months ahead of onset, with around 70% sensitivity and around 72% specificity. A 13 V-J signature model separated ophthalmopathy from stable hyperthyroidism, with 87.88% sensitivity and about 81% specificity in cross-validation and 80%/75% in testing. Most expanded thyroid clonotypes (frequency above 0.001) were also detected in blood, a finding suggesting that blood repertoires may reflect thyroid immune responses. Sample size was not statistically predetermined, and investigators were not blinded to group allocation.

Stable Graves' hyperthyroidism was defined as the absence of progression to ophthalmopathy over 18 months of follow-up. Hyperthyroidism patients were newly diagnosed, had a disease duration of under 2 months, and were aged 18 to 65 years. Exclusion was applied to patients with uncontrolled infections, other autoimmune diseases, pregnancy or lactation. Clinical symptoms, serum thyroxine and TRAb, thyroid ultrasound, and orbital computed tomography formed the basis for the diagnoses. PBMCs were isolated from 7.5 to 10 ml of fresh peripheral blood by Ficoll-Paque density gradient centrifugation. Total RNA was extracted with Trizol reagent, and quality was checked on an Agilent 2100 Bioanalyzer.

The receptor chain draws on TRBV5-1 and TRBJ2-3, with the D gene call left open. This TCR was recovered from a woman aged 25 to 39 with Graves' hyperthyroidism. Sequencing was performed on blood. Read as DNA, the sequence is TGCGCCAGCAAGGATAGCACAGATACGCAGTATTTT. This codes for CASKDSTDTQYF.